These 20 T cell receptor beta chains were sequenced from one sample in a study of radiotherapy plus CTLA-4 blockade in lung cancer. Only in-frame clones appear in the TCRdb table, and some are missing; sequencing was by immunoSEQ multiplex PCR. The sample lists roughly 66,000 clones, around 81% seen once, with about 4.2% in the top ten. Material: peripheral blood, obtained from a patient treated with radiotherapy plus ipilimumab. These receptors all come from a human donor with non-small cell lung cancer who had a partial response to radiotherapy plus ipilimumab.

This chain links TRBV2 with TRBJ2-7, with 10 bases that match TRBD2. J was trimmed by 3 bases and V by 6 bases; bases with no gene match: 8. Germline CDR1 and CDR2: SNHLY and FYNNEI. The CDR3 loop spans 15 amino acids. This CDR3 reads CASSGHGTSVYEQYF. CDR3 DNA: TGTGCCAGCAGCGGTCATGGGACTAGCGTCTACGAGCAGTACTTC. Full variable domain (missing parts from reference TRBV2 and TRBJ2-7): EPEVTQTPSHQVTQMGQEVILRCVPISNHLYFYWYRQILGQKVEFLVSFYNNEISEKSEIFDDQFSVERPDGSNFTLKIRSTKLEDSAMYFCASSGHGTSVYEQYFGPGTRLTVT.

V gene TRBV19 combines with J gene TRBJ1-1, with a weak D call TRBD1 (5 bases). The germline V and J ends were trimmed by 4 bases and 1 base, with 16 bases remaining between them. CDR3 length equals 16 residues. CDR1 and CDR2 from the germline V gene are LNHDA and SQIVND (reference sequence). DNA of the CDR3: TGTGCCAGTAGTAGGGGGGGATATCGAACGAACACTGAAGCTTTCTTT. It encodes CASSRGGYRTNTEAFF. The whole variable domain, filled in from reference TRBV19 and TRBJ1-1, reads DGGITQSPKYLFRKEGQNVTLSCEQNLNHDAMYWYRQDPGQGLRLIYYSQIVNDFQKGDIAEGYSVSREKKESFPLTVTSAQKNPTAFYLCASSRGGYRTNTEAFFGQGTRLTVV.

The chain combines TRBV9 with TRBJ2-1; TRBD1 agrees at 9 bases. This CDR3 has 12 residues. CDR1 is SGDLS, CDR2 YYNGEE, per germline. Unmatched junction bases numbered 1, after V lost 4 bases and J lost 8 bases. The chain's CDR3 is CASSTGGYEQFF. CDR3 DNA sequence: TGTGCCAGCAGCACAGGGGGCTATGAGCAGTTCTTC.

In DNA form, the CDR3 reads TGTGCCAGCAGCATCCAGGAGGGGTCCGGGGAGCTGTTTTTT. Its translation is CASSIQEGSGELFF. V and J are TRBV7-2 and TRBJ2-2; tentative D call: TRBD2 (6 bases). The CDR3 loop spans 14 amino acids. Germline CDR1 reads SGHTA; CDR2 reads FQGNSA. Trimming shortened V by 5 bases and J by 6 bases, and 13 bases separated the two germline ends.

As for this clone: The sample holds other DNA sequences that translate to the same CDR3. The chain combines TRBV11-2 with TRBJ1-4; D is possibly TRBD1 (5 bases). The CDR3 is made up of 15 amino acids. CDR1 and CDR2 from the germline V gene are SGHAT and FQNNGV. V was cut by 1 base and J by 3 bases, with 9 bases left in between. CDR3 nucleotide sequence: TGTGCCAGCAGCTTAGCGGGGGGTCCTAATGAAAAACTGTTTTTT. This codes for CASSLAGGPNEKLFF.

CDR3 in DNA: TGTGCCAGCAGTACAGGGGCCGCGGACGAGCAGTACTTC. It codes for CASSTGAADEQYF. The J gene is TRBJ2-7, the V gene TRBV28; TRBD1 aligns across 7 bases. The CDR3 totals 13 residues. Germline CDR1 is MDHEN and CDR2 is SYDVKM. Trimming at V came to 5 bases and at J to 5 bases, leaving 6 bases not matched to a gene.

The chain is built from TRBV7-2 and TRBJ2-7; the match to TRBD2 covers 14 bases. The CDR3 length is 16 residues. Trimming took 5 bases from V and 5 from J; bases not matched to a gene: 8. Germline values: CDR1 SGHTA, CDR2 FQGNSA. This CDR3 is CASSTGQGLAGDEQYF. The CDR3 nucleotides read TGTGCCAGCAGCACAGGCCAGGGACTAGCGGGAGACGAGCAGTACTTC.

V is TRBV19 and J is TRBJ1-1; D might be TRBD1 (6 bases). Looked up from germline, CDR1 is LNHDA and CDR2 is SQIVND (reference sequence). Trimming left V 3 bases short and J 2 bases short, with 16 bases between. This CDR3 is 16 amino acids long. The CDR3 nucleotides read TGTGCCAGTAGTATTCCCCCGTCAGGGGAAAACACTGAAGCTTTCTTT. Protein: CASSIPPSGENTEAFF.

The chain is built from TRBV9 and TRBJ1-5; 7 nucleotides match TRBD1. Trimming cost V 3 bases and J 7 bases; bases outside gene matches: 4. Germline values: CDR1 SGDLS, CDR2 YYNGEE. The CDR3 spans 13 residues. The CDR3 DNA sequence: TGTGCCAGCAGCGCTGACAGGGAGCAGCCCCAGCATTTT. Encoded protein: CASSADREQPQHF.

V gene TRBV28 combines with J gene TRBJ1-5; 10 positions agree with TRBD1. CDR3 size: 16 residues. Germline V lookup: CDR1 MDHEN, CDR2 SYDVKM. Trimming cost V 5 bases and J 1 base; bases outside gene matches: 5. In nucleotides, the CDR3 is TGTGCCAGCAGTCCCCGGGACAGGGGAAGCAATCAGCCCCAGCATTTT. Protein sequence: CASSPRDRGSNQPQHF.

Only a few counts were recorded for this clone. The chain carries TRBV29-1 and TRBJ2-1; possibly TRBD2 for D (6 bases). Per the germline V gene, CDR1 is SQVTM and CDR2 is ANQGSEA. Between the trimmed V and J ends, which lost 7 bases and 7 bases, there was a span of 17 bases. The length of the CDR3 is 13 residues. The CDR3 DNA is TGCAGCGCCCAACCCGGAGGGCCGAATGAGCAGTTCTTC. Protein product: CSAQPGGPNEQFF.

The CDR3 spells CASSFKGANTEAFF. CDR3 sequence (DNA): TGTGCCAGCAGTTTTAAGGGGGCTAACACTGAAGCTTTCTTT. The chain is built from TRBV27 and TRBJ1-1; TRBD1 matches 7 bases. Germline lookup yields CDR1 MNHEY and CDR2 SMNVEV (reference sequence). Trimming took 3 bases from V and 2 from J; bases not matched to a gene: 3. CDR3 length: 14 residues.

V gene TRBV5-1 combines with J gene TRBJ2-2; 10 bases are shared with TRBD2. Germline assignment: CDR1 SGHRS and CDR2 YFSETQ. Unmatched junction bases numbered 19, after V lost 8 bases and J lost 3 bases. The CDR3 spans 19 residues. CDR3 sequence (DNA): TGCGCCAGTGCTCGCTGGGGTGCTAGCGGGAGTAGCGACACCGGGGAGCTGTTTTTT. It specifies CASARWGASGSSDTGELFF.

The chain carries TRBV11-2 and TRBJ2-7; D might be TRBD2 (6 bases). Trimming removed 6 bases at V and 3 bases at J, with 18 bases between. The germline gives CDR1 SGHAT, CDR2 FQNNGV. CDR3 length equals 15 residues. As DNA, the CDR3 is TGTGCCAGCAGTTCCGGGGGAGGTTTGATCTACGAGCAGTACTTC. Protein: CASSSGGGLIYEQYF.

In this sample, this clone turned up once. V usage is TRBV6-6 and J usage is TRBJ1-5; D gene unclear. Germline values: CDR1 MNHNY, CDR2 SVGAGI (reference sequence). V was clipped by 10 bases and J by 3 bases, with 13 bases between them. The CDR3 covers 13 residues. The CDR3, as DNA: TGTGCCATCGCGTGGGAGTTCAATCAGCCCCAGCATTTT. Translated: CAIAWEFNQPQHF.

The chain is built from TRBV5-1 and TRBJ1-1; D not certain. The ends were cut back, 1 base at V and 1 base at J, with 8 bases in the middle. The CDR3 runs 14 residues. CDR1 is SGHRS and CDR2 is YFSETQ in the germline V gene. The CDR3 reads CASSLWSGNTEAFF. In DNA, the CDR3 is TGCGCCAGCAGCTTGTGGTCAGGGAACACTGAAGCTTTCTTT.

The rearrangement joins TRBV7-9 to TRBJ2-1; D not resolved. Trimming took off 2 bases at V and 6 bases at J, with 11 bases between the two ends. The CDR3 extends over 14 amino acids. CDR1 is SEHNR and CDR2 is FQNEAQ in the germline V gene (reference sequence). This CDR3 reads CASSLKAPPNEQFF. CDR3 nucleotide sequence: TGTGCCAGCAGCTTAAAAGCCCCCCCCAATGAGCAGTTCTTC. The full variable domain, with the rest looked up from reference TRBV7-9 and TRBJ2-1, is DTGVSQNPRHKITKRGQNVTFRCDPISEHNRLYWYRQTLGQGPEFLTYFQNEAQLEKSRLLSDRFSAERPKGSFSTLEIQRTEQGDSAMYLCASSLKAPPNEQFFGPGTRLTVL.

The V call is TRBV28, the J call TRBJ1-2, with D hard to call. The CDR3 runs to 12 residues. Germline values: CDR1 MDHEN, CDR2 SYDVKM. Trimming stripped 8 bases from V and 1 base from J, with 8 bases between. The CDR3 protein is CASLTVNYGYTF. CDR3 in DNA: TGTGCCAGCCTCACAGTTAACTATGGCTACACCTTC.

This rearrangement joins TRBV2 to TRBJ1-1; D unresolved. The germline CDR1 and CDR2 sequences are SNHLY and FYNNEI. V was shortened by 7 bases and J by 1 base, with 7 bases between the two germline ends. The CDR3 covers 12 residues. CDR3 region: CASTEGNTEAFF. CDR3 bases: TGTGCCAGCACAGAGGGGAACACTGAAGCTTTCTTT.

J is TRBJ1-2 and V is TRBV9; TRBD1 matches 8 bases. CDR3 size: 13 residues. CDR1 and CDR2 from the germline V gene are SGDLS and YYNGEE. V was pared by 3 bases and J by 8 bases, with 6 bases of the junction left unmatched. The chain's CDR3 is CASSGGQGGGYTF. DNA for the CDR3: TGTGCCAGCAGCGGCGGACAGGGAGGCGGCTACACCTTC.